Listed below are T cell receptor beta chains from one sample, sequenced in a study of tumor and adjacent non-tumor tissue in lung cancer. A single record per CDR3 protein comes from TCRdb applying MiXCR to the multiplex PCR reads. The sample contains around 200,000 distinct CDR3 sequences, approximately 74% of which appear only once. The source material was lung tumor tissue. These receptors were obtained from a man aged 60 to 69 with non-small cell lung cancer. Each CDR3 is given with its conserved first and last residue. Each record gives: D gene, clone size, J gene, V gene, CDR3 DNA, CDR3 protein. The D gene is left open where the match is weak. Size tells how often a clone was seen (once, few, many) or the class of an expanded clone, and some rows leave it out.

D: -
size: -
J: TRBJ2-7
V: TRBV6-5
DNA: TGTGCCAGAGTGCAGACATCGGACTCCTACGAGCAGTACTTC
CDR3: CARVQTSDSYEQYF

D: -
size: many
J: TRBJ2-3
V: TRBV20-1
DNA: TGCAGTGCTACTGTAGGCACAGATACGCAGTATTTT
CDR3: CSATVGTDTQYF

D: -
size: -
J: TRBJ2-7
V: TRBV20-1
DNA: TGCAGTGCTATCGGGACAGGCCTCCCTAGCGGGAATTACAAGCAGTACTTC
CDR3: CSAIGTGLPSGNYKQYF

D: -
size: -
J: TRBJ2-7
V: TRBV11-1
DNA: TGTGCCAGCAGCTTAGCGATTAGTGAAAACTCCTACGAGCAATACTTC
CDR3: CASSLAISENSYEQYF

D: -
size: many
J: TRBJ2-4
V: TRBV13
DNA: TGTGCCAGCTGCGATGGGGGACGGAAAAACATTCAGTACTTC
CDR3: CASCDGGRKNIQYF

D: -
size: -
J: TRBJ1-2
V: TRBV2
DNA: TGTGCCAGCAGTCAATCTCAGTCGGGTGGCTACACCTTC
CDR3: CASSQSQSGGYTF

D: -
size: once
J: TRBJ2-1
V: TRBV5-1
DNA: TGCGCCAGCAGCCCCATGCTAGCAGGGAGTATGAATGAGCAGTTCTTC
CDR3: CASSPMLAGSMNEQFF

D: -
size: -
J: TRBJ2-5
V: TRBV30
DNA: TGTGCCTGGACTCAAGGGCCGGCTTCAGAGACCCAGTACTTC
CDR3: CAWTQGPASETQYF

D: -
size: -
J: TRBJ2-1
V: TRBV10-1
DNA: TGCGCCAGCAGTGAGTCGGTGGGATGGGGGTATGCTGAACAGATCTTC
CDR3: CASSESVGWGYAEQIF

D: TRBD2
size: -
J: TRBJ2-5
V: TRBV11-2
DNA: TGTGCGAGCAGCTTAGGACTTGCGGGGGGGGCGTTGGAGACCAAGTACTTC
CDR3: CASSLGLAGGALETKYF

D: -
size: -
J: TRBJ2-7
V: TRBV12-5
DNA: TGTGTTAGTACCGTCGACGGTCTACGGGACGAGCAGTACTTC
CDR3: CVSTVDGLRDEQYF

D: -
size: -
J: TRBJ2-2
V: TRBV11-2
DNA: TGTGCCAACAGCGAAGGAGGCCGAAGCACCGGGGGGCTGTTTTTT
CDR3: CANSEGGRSTGGLFF

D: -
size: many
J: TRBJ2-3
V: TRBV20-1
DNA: TGCAGTCGAGGGTCCGGAGATACGCAGTATTTT
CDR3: CSRGSGDTQYF

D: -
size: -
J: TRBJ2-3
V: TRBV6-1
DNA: TGTGCCAGCTGCGAAACCCCTAGCTATACACAGTATTTT
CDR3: CASCETPSYTQYF

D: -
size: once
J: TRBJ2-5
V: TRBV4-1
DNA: TGCGCCAGCAGCCTACGTCTTCAGGGGGAGACCCAGTACTTC
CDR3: CASSLRLQGETQYF

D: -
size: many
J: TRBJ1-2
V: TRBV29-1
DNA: TGCATCATTCTGGGGATTGGCTATGGCTACACCTTC
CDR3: CIILGIGYGYTF

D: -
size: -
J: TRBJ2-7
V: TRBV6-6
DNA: TGTCCCAGCACCGATTCCGCGGGGACAGTCTTCTACGATCAGTACTTC
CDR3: CPSTDSAGTVFYDQYF

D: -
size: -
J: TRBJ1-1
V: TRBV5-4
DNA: TGTGCCAGCAGCTTGGGGGGACATATGAACACTGCAGCCTTCTTT
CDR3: CASSLGGHMNTAAFF

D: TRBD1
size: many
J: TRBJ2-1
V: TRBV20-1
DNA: TGCAGTGCCACCGACAGGGTTAAGGATGAGCAGTTCTTC
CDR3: CSATDRVKDEQFF

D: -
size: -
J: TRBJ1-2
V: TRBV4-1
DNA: TGCGTCAGCAGCCAAGACCGGGGACCTAACTATGGTTACACCTTC
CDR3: CVSSQDRGPNYGYTF

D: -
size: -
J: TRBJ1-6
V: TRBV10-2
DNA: TGCGCCAGCAGTATGGGCAGGGTTTATTCACCCCTCCACTTT
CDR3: CASSMGRVYSPLHF

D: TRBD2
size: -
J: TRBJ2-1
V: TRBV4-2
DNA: TGTGTCAACGACCAAGAAAGGAGCGTAGGTAGCGGGACCTACAATGAGCAGTTCTTC
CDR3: CVNDQERSVGSGTYNEQFF

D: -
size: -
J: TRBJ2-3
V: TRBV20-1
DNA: TGCAGTACTAGAACCCCGGGACATGGCAAAGATACGCAGTATTTT
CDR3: CSTRTPGHGKDTQYF

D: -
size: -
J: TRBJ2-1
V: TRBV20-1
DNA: TGCAGTGCTAGAGTTGGGGGGGGGGCTATCAATGAGCAGTTCTTC
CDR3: CSARVGGGAINEQFF

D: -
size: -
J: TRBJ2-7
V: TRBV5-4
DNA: TGTGCCAGCAGCGCGCCCGTAGGGTTGCCCCCCTACGAGCAGTACTTC
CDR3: CASSAPVGLPPYEQYF

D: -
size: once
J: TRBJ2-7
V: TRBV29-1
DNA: TGCAGCGCCCGGCCTACGAGATCCTACGAGCAGTACTTC
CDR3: CSARPTRSYEQYF

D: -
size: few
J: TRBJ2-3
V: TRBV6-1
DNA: TGTGCCAGCAGGAGGGCGAGCACAGATACGCAGTATTTT
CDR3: CASRRASTDTQYF

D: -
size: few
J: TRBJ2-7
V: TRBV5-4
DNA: TGTGCCAGCAGCTTGGGGGGACCCACCTACGAGCAGTACTTC
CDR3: CASSLGGPTYEQYF

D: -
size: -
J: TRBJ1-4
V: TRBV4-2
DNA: TGTGCCAGCAGCCAAGATGTCCTAACTGGTGAAAAACTGTTTTTT
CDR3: CASSQDVLTGEKLFF

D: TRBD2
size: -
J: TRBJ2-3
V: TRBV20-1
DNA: TGCAGTGCTGGGACTAGAGGGAGATCGGATACGCAGTATTTT
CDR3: CSAGTRGRSDTQYF

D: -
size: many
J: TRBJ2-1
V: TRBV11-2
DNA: TGTGCCAGCAGCTTAGGGAGGGGAAGGAATGAGCAGTTCTTC
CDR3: CASSLGRGRNEQFF

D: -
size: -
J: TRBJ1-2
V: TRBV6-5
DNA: TGTGCCAGCACTCGGCAGGGGTCTCGCTACACCTTC
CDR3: CASTRQGSRYTF

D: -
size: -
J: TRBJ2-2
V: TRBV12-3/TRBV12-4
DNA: TGTGCCAGCAGTGTTGATCAGAGCACCGGGGAGCTGTTTTTT
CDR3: CASSVDQSTGELFF

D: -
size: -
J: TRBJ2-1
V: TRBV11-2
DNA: TGTGCCAGTAGCCTAGGACAAGCCTACAATGAACAGTTCTTC
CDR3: CASSLGQAYNEQFF

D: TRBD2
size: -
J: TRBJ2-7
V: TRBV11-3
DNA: TGTACCAGCAGTTTAACGGGAGGATCCCACGAGCAGTACTTC
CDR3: CTSSLTGGSHEQYF

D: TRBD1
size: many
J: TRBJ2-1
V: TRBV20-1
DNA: TGCAGTTACAGGGGCAACTGGAATGAGCAGTTCTTC
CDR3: CSYRGNWNEQFF